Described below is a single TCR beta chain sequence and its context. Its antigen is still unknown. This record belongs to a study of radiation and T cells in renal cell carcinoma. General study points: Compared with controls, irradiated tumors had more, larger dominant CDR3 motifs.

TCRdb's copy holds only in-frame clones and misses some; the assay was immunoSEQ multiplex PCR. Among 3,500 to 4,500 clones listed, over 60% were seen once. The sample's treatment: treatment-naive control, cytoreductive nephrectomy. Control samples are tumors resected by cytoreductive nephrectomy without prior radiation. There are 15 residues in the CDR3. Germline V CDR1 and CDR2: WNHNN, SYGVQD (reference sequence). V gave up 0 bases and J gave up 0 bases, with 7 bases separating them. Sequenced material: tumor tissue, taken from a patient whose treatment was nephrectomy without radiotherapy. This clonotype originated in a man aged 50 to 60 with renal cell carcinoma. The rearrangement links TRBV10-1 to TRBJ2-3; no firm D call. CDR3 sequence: CASSESGFSTDTQYF. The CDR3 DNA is TGCGCCAGCAGTGAGTCGGGGTTTAGCACAGATACGCAGTATTTT.